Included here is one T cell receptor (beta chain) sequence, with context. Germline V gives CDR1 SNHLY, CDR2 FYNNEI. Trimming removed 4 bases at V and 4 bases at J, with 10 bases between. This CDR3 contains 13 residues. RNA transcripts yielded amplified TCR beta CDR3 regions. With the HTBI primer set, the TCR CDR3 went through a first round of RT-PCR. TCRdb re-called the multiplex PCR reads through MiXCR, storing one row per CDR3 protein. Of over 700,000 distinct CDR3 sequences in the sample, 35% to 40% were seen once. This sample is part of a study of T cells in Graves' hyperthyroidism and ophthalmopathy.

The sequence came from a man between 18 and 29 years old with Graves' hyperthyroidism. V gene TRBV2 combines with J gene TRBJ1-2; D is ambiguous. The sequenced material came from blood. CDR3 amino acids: CASSASSSYGYTF. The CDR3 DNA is TGTGCCAGCAGTGCAAGCAGTTCCTATGGCTACACCTTC.